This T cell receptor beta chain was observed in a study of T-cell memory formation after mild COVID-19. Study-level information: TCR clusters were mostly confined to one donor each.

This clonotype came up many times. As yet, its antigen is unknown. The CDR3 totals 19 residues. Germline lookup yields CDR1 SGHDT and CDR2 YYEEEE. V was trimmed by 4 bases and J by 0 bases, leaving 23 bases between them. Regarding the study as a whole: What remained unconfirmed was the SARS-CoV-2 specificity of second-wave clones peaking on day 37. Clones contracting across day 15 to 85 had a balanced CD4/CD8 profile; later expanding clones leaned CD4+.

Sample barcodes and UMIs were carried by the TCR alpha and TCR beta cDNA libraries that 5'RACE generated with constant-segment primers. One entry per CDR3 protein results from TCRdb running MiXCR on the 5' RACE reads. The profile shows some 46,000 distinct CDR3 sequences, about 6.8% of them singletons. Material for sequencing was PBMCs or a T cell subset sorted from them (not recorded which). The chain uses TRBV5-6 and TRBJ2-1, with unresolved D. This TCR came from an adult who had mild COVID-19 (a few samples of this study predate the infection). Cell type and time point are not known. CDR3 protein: CASSPPSVLAYSSYNEQFF. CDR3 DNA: TGTGCCAGCAGCCCCCCCAGCGTGTTAGCCTATAGCTCCTACAATGAGCAGTTCTTC. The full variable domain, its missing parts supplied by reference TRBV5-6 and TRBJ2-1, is DAGVTQSPTHLIKTRGQQVTLRCSPKSGHDTVSWYQQALGQGPQFIFQYYEEEERQRGNFPDRFSGHQFPNYSSELNVNALLLGDSALYLCASSPPSVLAYSSYNEQFFGPGTRLTVL.